The T cell receptor beta chain under discussion was sequenced for a study of T cells expressing NK-cell markers. Regarding the study as a whole: Whether expanded NKG2C-expressing T cell clones recognize HCMV is unknown.

With respect to this clonotype: Its cognate antigen is unknown.

Following a re-call of the 5' RACE reads, TCRdb has one entry per CDR3 protein and lacks DNA. The sample holds 500,000 to 700,000 distinct CDR3 sequences. This CDR3 is 15 amino acids long. The V gene's germline CDR1 is SGHVS and CDR2 FQNEAQ. The sequenced sample consisted of blood T cells: a sorted CD56 or NKG2C T cell subset, CD4+ or CD8+ T cells, or bulk PBMC T cells (not recorded which). This chain uses TRBV7-8 with TRBJ2-1; TCRdb calls TRBD1, which cannot be checked without DNA. The clonotype comes from a man in his late teens or twenties in good health. The CDR3 loop is CASSLGTGGINEQFF.